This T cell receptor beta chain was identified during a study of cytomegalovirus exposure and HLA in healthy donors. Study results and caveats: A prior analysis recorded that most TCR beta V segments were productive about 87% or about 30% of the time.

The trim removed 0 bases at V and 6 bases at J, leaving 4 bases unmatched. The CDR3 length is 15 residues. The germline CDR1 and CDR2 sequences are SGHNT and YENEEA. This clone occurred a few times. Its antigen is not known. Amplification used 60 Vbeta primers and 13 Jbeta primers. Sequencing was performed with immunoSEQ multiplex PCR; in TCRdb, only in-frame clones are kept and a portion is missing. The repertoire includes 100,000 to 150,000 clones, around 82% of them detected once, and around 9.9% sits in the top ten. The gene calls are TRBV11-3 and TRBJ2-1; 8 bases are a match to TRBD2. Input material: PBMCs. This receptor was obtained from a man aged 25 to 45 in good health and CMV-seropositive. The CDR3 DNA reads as TGTGCCAGCAGCTTAGAAGGGACTAGTCTCAATGAGCAGTTCTTC. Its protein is CASSLEGTSLNEQFF. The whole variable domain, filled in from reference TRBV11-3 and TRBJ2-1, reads EAGVVQSPRYKIIEKKQPVAFWCNPISGHNTLYWYLQNLGQGPELLIRYENEEAVDDSQLPKDRFSAERLKGVDSTLKIQPAELGDSAVYLCASSLEGTSLNEQFFGPGTRLTVL.